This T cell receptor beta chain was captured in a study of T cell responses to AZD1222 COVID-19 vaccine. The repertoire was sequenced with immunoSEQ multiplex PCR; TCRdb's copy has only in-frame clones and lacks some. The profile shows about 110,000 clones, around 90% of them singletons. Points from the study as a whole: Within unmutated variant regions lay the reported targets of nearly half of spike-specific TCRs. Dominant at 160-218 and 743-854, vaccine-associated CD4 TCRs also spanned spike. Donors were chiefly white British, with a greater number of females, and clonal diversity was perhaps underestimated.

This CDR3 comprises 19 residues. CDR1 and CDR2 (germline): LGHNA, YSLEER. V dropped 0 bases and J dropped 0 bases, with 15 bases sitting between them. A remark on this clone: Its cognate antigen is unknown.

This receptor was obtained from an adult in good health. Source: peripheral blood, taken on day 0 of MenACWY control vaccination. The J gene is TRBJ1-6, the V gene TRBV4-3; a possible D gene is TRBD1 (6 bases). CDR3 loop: CASSQDRGALSSYNSPLHF. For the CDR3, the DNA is TGCGCCAGCAGCCAAGATCGGGGGGCCCTTAGCTCCTATAATTCACCCCTCCACTTT.